This TCR beta chain was obtained from a study of cytomegalovirus exposure and HLA in healthy donors. As regards this clone: Antigen specificity is unknown.

PCR used 60 Vbeta primers and 13 Jbeta primers. Using immunoSEQ multiplex PCR, the repertoire was profiled, and TCRdb retains in-frame clones only, with some absent. Of 100,000 to 150,000 clones listed, more than 60% are singletons. Study conclusions and caveats: Cytomegalovirus status, reportedly, was diagnosed with high specificity and sensitivity by the classifier.

The CDR3 is 16 amino acids. Germline V gene lookup returns CDR1 LNHDA and CDR2 SQIVND (reference sequence). The trim removed 3 bases at V and 2 bases at J, leaving 7 bases unmatched. The sequenced material came from PBMCs. This chain links TRBV19 with TRBJ2-3; TRBD1 aligns across 8 bases. This receptor was identified in a woman between 18 and 29 years old in good health and CMV-seronegative. Written as DNA, the CDR3 is TGTGCCAGTAGTATGAGAAACAGGGGGGCCACAGATACGCAGTATTTT. Protein: CASSMRNRGATDTQYF.